These T cell receptor beta chains were read from a single sample in a study of cytomegalovirus exposure and HLA in healthy donors. Sequencing was performed with immunoSEQ multiplex PCR; in TCRdb, only in-frame clones are kept and a portion is missing. Of fewer than 200,000 clones in the sample, less than 85% were seen once. The sample consisted of PBMCs. The receptor source for this set is a male donor in good health and CMV-seronegative. Each CDR3 is given with its conserved first and last residue. Fields, in order: V gene, clone size, D gene, J gene, CDR3 protein, CDR3 DNA. A D gene is named only where the DNA matches it firmly. Size tells how often a clone was seen (once, few, many) or the class of an expanded clone, and some rows leave it out.

TRBV5-1	few	.	TRBJ2-1	CASSHGGPKVPEQFF	TGCGCCAGCAGCCACGGGGGGCCTAAGGTCCCTGAGCAGTTCTTC
TRBV29-1	.	.	TRBJ2-7	CSVEVQGYEQYF	TGCAGCGTTGAGGTCCAGGGCTACGAGCAGTACTTC
TRBV5-4	.	TRBD1	TRBJ2-7	CASSTPPTGGPREQYF	TGTGCCAGCAGCACCCCACCGACAGGGGGCCCTCGCGAGCAGTACTTC
TRBV7-3	.	TRBD2	TRBJ2-5	CASSSPSGGAETQYF	TGTGCCAGCAGCTCCCCTAGCGGGGGGGCGGAGACCCAGTACTTC
TRBV19	.	.	TRBJ1-1	CASQMGGGMNTEAFF	TGTGCCAGTCAAATGGGCGGGGGGATGAACACTGAAGCTTTCTTT
TRBV9	.	.	TRBJ2-5	CASSVSLTGIQETQYF	TGTGCCAGCAGCGTTAGCCTTACAGGGATCCAAGAGACCCAGTACTTC
TRBV4-2	.	TRBD2	TRBJ2-1	CASSHSSGGANEQFF	TGTGCCAGCAGCCATTCTAGCGGGGGGGCCAATGAGCAGTTCTTC
TRBV5-1	.	TRBD1	TRBJ2-3	CASSTEGAWTTDTQYF	TGCGCCAGCAGCACCGAGGGGGCTTGGACCACAGATACGCAGTATTTT
TRBV6-1	.	.	TRBJ1-1	CASRALHRNTEAFF	TGTGCCAGCAGGGCATTACACAGGAACACTGAAGCTTTCTTT
TRBV4-3	once	.	TRBJ1-5	CASSQDWSSNQPQHF	TGCGCCAGCAGCCAAGACTGGAGTAGCAATCAGCCCCAGCATTTT
TRBV7-9	.	.	TRBJ2-7	CASSLELTDFGEQYF	TGTGCCAGCAGCTTAGAGTTGACAGACTTTGGGGAGCAGTACTTC
TRBV5-8	few	.	TRBJ2-1	CASSHYKGGPNEQFF	TGTGCCAGCAGCCATTACAAAGGAGGGCCCAATGAGCAGTTCTTC
TRBV28	.	.	TRBJ1-1	CASNVGNTEAFF	TGTGCCAGCAACGTCGGGAACACTGAAGCTTTCTTT
TRBV6-4	.	.	TRBJ1-1	CASSLDRMNTEAFF	TGTGCCAGCAGTCTCGACAGGATGAACACTGAAGCTTTCTTT
TRBV27	.	.	TRBJ1-5	CASSPGNLNQPQHF	TGTGCCAGCAGTCCCGGGAATCTTAATCAGCCCCAGCATTTT
TRBV6-5	.	.	TRBJ1-5	CASSYREGWQPQHF	TGTGCCAGCAGTTACAGGGAGGGATGGCAGCCCCAGCATTTT
TRBV7-9	.	.	TRBJ1-2	CSSSHRDTPTYWYGYTF	TGTTCCAGCAGTCACCGGGACACCCCTACTTATTGGTATGGCTACACCTTC